These 16 T cell receptor beta chains came from one sample sequenced in a study of blood T cell repertoires in COVID-19 (dated by TCRdb to 2018 to 2020). Libraries were made using the immunoSEQ multiplex PCR assay. What TCRdb holds here is the immuneACCESS table cut down to in-frame rearrangements. Part of the clones is not present; checked against another copy, under half of the missing clones reflect an unresolved V gene, and the others are unexplained. This sample lists about 330,000 clones; around 87% were detected once. The top ten hold 5.3% of the sample. Sequences were obtained from PBMCs or T cells enriched from blood (not recorded which). The receptors originated from a woman in her 30s who had recovered from COVID-19.

The chain employs TRBV15 and TRBJ1-4; TRBD1 matches at 8 bases. The CDR3 runs to 15 residues. Germline V gene sequence: CDR1 LNHNV, CDR2 YYDKDF (reference sequence). Germline trimming cut 1 base from V and 13 bases from J; bases unmatched to any gene: 11. The CDR3 region is CATSRGQGTIGRLFF. CDR3 in DNA: TGTGCCACCAGCAGAGGACAGGGGACGATCGGAAGACTGTTTTTT.

The chain has TRBV10-3 and TRBJ2-3; 8 bases line up with TRBD1. The CDR3 totals 13 residues. The J segment lost 6 bases and the V segment lost 3 bases, leaving 2 bases of the junction unmatched. CDR1 is ENHRY and CDR2 is SYGVKD in the germline V gene. The CDR3 DNA reads TGTGCCATCAGTGACCAGGGGGCGGATACGCAGTATTTT. This encodes CAISDQGADTQYF.

The V and J genes are TRBV5-6 and TRBJ1-5; D is unclear. The CDR3 has 14 residues. The germline gives CDR1 SGHDT, CDR2 YYEEEE. Trimming left V 0 bases short and J 7 bases short, with 11 bases between. CDR3 region: CASSLGGFRQPQHF. The CDR3 nucleotides are TGTGCCAGCAGCTTGGGAGGATTCAGACAGCCCCAGCATTTT.

The CDR3 loop is CASRDSQSSPLHF. The CDR3 DNA reads as TGTGCCAGCCGAGACAGCCAGAGCTCACCCCTCCACTTT. The chain combines TRBV11-1 with TRBJ1-6, with D perhaps matching TRBD1 (5 bases). The germline V and J ends were trimmed by 8 bases and 10 bases, with 15 bases remaining between them. Per the germline V gene, CDR1 is SGHAT and CDR2 is FQDESV (reference sequence). The CDR3 is 13 amino acids. The variable domain in full, completed from reference TRBV11-1 and TRBJ1-6, reads EAEVAQSPRYKITEKSQAVAFWCDPISGHATLYWYRQILGQGPELLVQFQDESVVDDSQLPKDRFSAERLKGVDSTLKIQPAELGDSAMYLCASRDSQSSPLHFGNGTRLTVT.

With regard to this clone: The junction shows a germline mismatch at one end, possibly a read error. The V call is TRBV7-7, the J call TRBJ1-3; 10 positions agree with TRBD1. This CDR3 is built from 13 residues. Germline CDR1 and CDR2: SSHAT and FNYEAQ (reference sequence). DNA of the CDR3: TGTGCTAGCAGCTTAGGACAGGGGGACACCATATATTTT. Protein: CASSLGQGDTIYF.

V and J are TRBV28 and TRBJ1-2; 8 nucleotides agree with TRBD1. Germline V lookup: CDR1 MDHEN, CDR2 SYDVKM. The CDR3 is 14 residues long. With V trimmed by 6 bases and J by 8 bases, 11 bases remained unmatched. CDR3 in amino acids: CASSLTGVDRGYTF. The CDR3 DNA reads TGTGCCAGCAGCCTGACAGGGGTGGATCGCGGCTACACCTTC.

This rearrangement joins TRBV5-5 to TRBJ2-7; D is possibly TRBD2 (5 bases). Germline-derived CDR1 and CDR2 are SGHKS and YYEKEE (reference sequence). The CDR3 length is 16 residues. The V and J ends lost 5 bases and 0 bases respectively, with 18 bases between them. CDR3 sequence reads: CASRAPGGGTSYEQYF. The CDR3 nucleotides are TGTGCCAGCAGGGCTCCCGGTGGAGGTACCTCCTACGAGCAGTACTTC.

The chain has TRBV18 and TRBJ1-3, with a weak D call TRBD1 (5 bases). CDR1 KGHSH and CDR2 LQKENI come from the germline V gene. The length of the CDR3 is 16 residues. The V end was cut by 1 base, the J end by 4 bases, with 14 bases between. The CDR3 reads CASSPREGISGNTIYF. The CDR3 nucleotides read TGTGCCAGCTCACCACGGGAGGGGATTTCCGGAAACACCATATATTTT.

This clone was found once. The rearrangement uses TRBV28 and TRBJ1-2, with 8 bases fitting TRBD1. Trimming at V came to 6 bases and at J to 6 bases, leaving 6 bases not matched to a gene. The CDR3 is 13 amino acids. Germline assignment: CDR1 MDHEN and CDR2 SYDVKM. The CDR3 sequence: CASRQYRGNGYTF. Here the CDR3 DNA reads TGTGCCAGCAGACAGTACAGGGGGAATGGCTACACCTTC.

The chain couples TRBV19 to TRBJ1-6; 9 nucleotides agree with TRBD1. This CDR3 spans 16 amino acids. The V gene end was trimmed by 5 bases and the J gene end by 1 base; junction bases not matched to a gene: 3. Germline assignment: CDR1 LNHDA and CDR2 SQIVND (reference sequence). The CDR3 coding sequence is TGTGCCAGTAGTTCGACAGGGGGGTCCTATAATTCACCCCTCCACTTT. Amino acids: CASSSTGGSYNSPLHF.

The chain has TRBV12-3 or TRBV12-4 and TRBJ1-6; D uncertain. The CDR3 sequence is 11 residues long. With 6 bases removed from V and 14 bases from J, the gap between germline ends came to 11 bases. The DNA for the CDR3 is TGTGCCAGCAGCGGAGATAGAACCCTCCACTTT. Encoded protein: CASSGDRTLHF.

The rearrangement joins TRBV7-2 to TRBJ1-6; D gene ambiguous. The CDR3 runs 15 residues. The germline V gene has CDR1 SGHTA and CDR2 FQGNSA. V was shortened by 5 bases and J by 7 bases, with 15 bases between the two germline ends. The CDR3 coding sequence is TGTGCCAGCAGCCTCGGCGGGCATAGCAATTCACCCCTCCACTTT. This translates into CASSLGGHSNSPLHF.

This chain connects TRBV15 to TRBJ2-2; possible D gene TRBD1, 5 bases. Looked up from germline, CDR1 is LNHNV and CDR2 is YYDKDF (reference sequence). This CDR3 has 14 residues. Trimming pared 0 bases from V and 7 bases from J, leaving 9 bases between. CDR3 protein: CATSRDKRGGELFF. In DNA form, the CDR3 reads TGTGCCACCAGCAGAGATAAAAGGGGCGGGGAGCTGTTTTTT.

The chain employs TRBV5-1 and TRBJ1-1; unclear D gene. V lost 3 bases and J lost 1, with 13 bases in between. Per germline, CDR1 SGHRS and CDR2 YFSETQ. The CDR3 has 15 amino acids. The CDR3 DNA follows: TGCGCCAGCAGCTCCCCCCAGGAGGGGAACACTGAAGCTTTCTTT. As protein: CASSSPQEGNTEAFF.

The rearrangement uses TRBV19 and TRBJ1-3; D is unresolved. The length of the CDR3 is 18 residues. Trimming took off 6 bases at V and 0 bases at J, with 21 bases between the two ends. Germline CDR1 reads LNHDA; CDR2 reads SQIVND (reference sequence). CDR3 nucleotides: TGTGCCAGTAGCACCGGGTCCGCACGTGTCCTCTCTGGAAACACCATATATTTT. This translates into CASSTGSARVLSGNTIYF.

The chain uses TRBV5-4 and TRBJ1-2; 7 positions match TRBD1. Losses at the gene ends were 2 bases for V and 4 bases for J; bases not matched to a gene: 8. The germline CDR1 and CDR2 sequences are SGHNT and YYREEE (reference sequence). The CDR3 contains 15 residues. The CDR3 nucleotides read TGTGCCAGCAGCTTCAGAGGGGGCTCGATCTATGGCTACACCTTC. This sequence encodes CASSFRGGSIYGYTF.